This T cell receptor (beta chain) was profiled in a study of blood T cell repertoires in COVID-19. The wider study: PBMCs, B-cell-depleted T cells, or T cells provided the cDNA or gDNA that made up the material.

Under the authors' procedure: Quantification of nucleated cells was approximated via reference gene primer amplification. Clones were read by immunoSEQ multiplex PCR, and TCRdb kept only the in-frame ones, dropping some. That table is the source of V, J and clone size, and D and trimming were worked out from the DNA. The sample lists some 70,000 clones, approximately 90% occurring once. Everyone who took part was roughly 18 to 89 years old, and they came from about 25 US areas. Recovered Cohort 3 donors showed two negative PCRs, clearance, or symptom resolution. The sequence was obtained from a woman between 40 and 55 years old who had recovered from COVID-19. Sequencing was done on a sample of PBMCs or T cells enriched from blood (not recorded which).

The chain's CDR3 is CSVAVTTNEKLFF. The CDR3 nucleotides are TGCAGCGTTGCTGTAACAACTAATGAAAAACTGTTTTTT. The J gene is TRBJ1-4, the V gene TRBV29-1; D gene uncertain. V dropped 4 bases and J dropped 0 bases, with 6 bases sitting between them. The CDR3 loop spans 13 amino acids. Germline assignment: CDR1 SQVTM and CDR2 ANQGSEA.